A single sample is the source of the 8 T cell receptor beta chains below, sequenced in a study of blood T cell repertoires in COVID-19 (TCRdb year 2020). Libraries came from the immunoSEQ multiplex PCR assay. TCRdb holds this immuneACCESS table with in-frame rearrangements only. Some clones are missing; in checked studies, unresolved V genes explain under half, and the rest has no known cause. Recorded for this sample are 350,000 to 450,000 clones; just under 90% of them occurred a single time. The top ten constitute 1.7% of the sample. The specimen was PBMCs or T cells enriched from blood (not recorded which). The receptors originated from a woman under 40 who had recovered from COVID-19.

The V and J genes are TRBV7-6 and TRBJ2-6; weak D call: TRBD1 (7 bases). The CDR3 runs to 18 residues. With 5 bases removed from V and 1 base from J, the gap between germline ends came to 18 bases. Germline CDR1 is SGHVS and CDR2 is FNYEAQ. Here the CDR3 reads CASSALAGGLSGANVLTF. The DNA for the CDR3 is TGTGCCAGCAGCGCTCTGGCAGGGGGGCTTTCTGGGGCCAACGTCCTGACTTTC.

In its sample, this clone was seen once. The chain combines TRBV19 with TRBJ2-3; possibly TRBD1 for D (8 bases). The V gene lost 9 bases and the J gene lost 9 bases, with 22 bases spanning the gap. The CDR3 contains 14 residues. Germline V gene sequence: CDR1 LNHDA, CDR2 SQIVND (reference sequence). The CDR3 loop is CASTTGGGPGTQYF. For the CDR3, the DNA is TGTGCCAGCACAACAGGGGGGGGACCGGGCACGCAGTATTTT.

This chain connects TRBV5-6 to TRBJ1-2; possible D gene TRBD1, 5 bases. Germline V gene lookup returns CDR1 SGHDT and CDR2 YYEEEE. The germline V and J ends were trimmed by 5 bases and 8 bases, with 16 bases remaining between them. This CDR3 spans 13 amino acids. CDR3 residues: CASRPGGAQGYTF. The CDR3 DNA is TGTGCCAGCAGACCTGGAGGGGCGCAAGGCTACACCTTC. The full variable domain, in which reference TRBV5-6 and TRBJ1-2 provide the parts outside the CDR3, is DAGVTQSPTHLIKTRGQQVTLRCSPKSGHDTVSWYQQALGQGPQFIFQYYEEEERQRGNFPDRFSGHQFPNYSSELNVNALLLGDSALYLCASRPGGAQGYTFGSGTRLTVV.

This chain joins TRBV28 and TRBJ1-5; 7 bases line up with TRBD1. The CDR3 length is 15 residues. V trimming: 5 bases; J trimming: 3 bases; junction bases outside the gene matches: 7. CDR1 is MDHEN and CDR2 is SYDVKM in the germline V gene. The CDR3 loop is CASSPSGQFNQPQHF. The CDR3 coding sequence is TGTGCCAGCAGTCCATCGGGACAGTTCAATCAGCCCCAGCATTTT. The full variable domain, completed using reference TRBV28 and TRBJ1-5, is DVKVTQSSRYLVKRTGEKVFLECVQDMDHENMFWYRQDPGLGLRLIYFSYDVKMKEKGDIPEGYSVSREKKERFSLILESASTNQTSMYLCASSPSGQFNQPQHFGDGTRLSIL.

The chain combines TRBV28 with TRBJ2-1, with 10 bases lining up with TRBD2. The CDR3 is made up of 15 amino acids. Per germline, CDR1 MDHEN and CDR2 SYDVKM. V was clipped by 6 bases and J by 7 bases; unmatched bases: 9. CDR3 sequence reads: CASRIASSGRNEQFF. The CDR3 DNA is TGTGCCAGCAGAATAGCGAGTAGCGGGAGGAATGAGCAGTTCTTC. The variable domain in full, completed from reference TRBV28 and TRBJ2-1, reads DVKVTQSSRYLVKRTGEKVFLECVQDMDHENMFWYRQDPGLGLRLIYFSYDVKMKEKGDIPEGYSVSREKKERFSLILESASTNQTSMYLCASRIASSGRNEQFFGPGTRLTVL.

This chain's CDR3 is CAWTPGTGLRGYTF. The CDR3 DNA sequence: TGTGCCTGGACCCCCGGGACAGGGTTACGGGGCTACACCTTC. V and J are TRBV30 and TRBJ1-2; 9 nucleotides align to TRBD1. The CDR3 sequence is 14 residues long. The trim removed 4 bases at V and 8 bases at J, leaving 11 bases unmatched. Germline V lookup: CDR1 GTSNPN, CDR2 SVGIG (reference sequence).

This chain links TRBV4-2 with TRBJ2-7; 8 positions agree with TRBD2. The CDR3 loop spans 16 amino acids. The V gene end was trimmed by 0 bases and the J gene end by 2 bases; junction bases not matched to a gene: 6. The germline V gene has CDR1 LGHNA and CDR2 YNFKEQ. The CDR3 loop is CASSQDHTSGTYEQYF. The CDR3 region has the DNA TGTGCCAGCAGCCAAGATCACACTAGCGGTACCTACGAGCAGTACTTC.

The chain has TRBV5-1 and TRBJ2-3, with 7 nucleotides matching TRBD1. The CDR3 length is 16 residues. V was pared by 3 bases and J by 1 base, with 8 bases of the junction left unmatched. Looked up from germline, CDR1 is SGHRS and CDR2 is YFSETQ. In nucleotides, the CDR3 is TGCGCCAGCAGCTGGGAAGGGGGCGATGGCACAGATACGCAGTATTTT. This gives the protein CASSWEGGDGTDTQYF.